This TCR beta chain emerged from a study of T-cell reconstitution after alpha-beta-depleted transplantation in children. Using unique molecular identifiers, the investigators prepared the TCRbeta library. MiXCR was run by TCRdb on the PCR reads, yielding one entry per CDR3 protein. The sample yields 440,000 or so distinct CDR3 sequences, around 9.9% seen once. This clonotype occurred a few times. CDR1 is MNHNS and CDR2 is SASEGT in the germline V gene. Losses at the gene ends were 8 bases for V and 2 bases for J; bases not matched to a gene: 11. CDR3 size: 15 residues. This TCR derives from a human donor who donated a stem cell graft to a child with acute myeloid leukemia. The gene calls are TRBV6-1 and TRBJ2-7; 8 positions match TRBD2. The sample here was PBMCs from the stem cell graft donor, taken from the stem cell graft. Here the CDR3 DNA reads TGTGCCAGCGCACTGACGGACGGGAGGGCCTACGAGCAGTACTTC. Translation: CASALTDGRAYEQYF.